Described below is a single T cell receptor (beta chain) sequence and its context. This clone was detected a few times. This clone's antigen is unknown. No quality values exist for individual bases; no much larger clone is one base distant. Libraries were constructed by PCR. The sequencing machine was an Illumina HiSeq 4000. High-throughput sequencing was used to profile the CDR3 region of the TCR beta-chain in every patient. Per the original workflow: CDR3 differences across clinicopathological groups were used to build a classifier for discriminating distant-metastatic papillary thyroid cancer patients. The Shannon index was used to measure repertoire diversity, and the Morisita-Horn index was used to measure how similar tumor and blood repertoires were. TCRdb reprocessing: public reads trimmed at Q25 with fastp, clones called with MiXCR, in-frame beta chains kept. The V and J calls and clone size are TCRdb's, not the authors'. Across this sample there are about 40,000 clones, with roughly 13% seen only once. Clones ranked in the top ten supply over 7.5% of the sample.

The data belong to a study of metastatic and nonmetastatic thyroid tumors (dated by TCRdb to 2018 to 2021). Concerning the study at large: For patients with malignant and with benign thyroid disease, the researchers compared repertoires between peripheral blood samples and tumor or nodule tissue samples.

No treatment had been received by any patient before thyroid surgery. Using T-cell receptor beta sequencing, the researchers looked back retrospectively at clinical samples from patients, gathered between about 2011 and 2018. What the authors observed across the whole study: TCR beta diversity was reported as significantly higher in malignant tumors than in benign nodules, in both blood and tumor samples.

This TCR was recovered from a female donor with papillary thyroid cancer or a benign thyroid nodule (not recorded which). Some clones in this sample may be carry-over from other donors' samples. Sequencing input: blood.

The DNA reads as follows: TGTGCCAGCAGCCCACTAGCGGGAGGTAGCTACGAGCAGTACTTC. Its coded protein is CASSPLAGGSYEQYF. The chain is made from TRBV28 and TRBJ2-7; 12 bases in between match TRBD2. Via the germline V gene, CDR1 is MDHEN and CDR2 SYDVKM. V trim: 6 bases; J trim: 3 bases; unmatched bases: 6. From the cysteine through the phenylalanine, the CDR3 covers 15 amino acids. Only the CDR3 portion is preserved as DNA: 45 bases, with reading frame beginning at the first base.